These 10 T cell receptor beta chains were all obtained from the same sample, sequenced in a study of shared clonotypes between healthy human individuals (dated by TCRdb to 2020 to 2022). The library was produced with the immunoSEQ multiplex PCR assay. TCRdb holds this immuneACCESS table with in-frame rearrangements only. Some clones are missing; in checked studies, unresolved V genes explain under half, and the rest has no known cause. Within this sample are around 1.6 million clones, with 95% to 99% of them counted one time only. Jointly, the top ten make up 0.4% to 0.45% of the sample. The sequenced sample consisted of naive CD4+ T cells sorted from blood. Per the publication, the cell subset or site label means: CD45RA+ positively selected. The receptors come from a man younger than 45 in good health.

This clone was found once. The rearrangement uses TRBV7-8 and TRBJ2-7, with 11 bases that match TRBD2. The CDR3 runs 15 residues. Unmatched junction bases numbered 4, after V lost 6 bases and J lost 0 bases. The germline gives CDR1 SGHVS, CDR2 FQNEAQ. CDR3 sequence: CASRRLAGSSYEQYF. The CDR3 DNA reads TGTGCCAGCAGGAGACTAGCGGGATCCTCCTACGAGCAGTACTTC.

The chain carries TRBV7-3 and TRBJ1-1; D not resolved. The CDR3 length is 13 residues. The germline V gene encodes CDR1 SGHTA and CDR2 FQGTGA. The ends were cut back, 5 bases at V and 4 bases at J, with 11 bases in the middle. The CDR3 protein is CASSQDAITEAFF. The CDR3 nucleotides read TGTGCCAGCAGCCAGGACGCGATCACTGAAGCTTTCTTT.

This clone has only a few counts. The same CDR3 also results from other DNA sequences found in this sample. The chain carries TRBV2 and TRBJ1-1; D gene unclear. Trimming stripped 4 bases from V and 0 bases from J, with 3 bases between. The CDR3 contains 12 residues. Germline CDR1 and CDR2: SNHLY and FYNNEI. The DNA for the CDR3 is TGTGCCAGCAGTGTGGTGAACACTGAAGCTTTCTTT. Its protein product is CASSVVNTEAFF.

The V gene is TRBV6-5, the J gene TRBJ1-2; D is ambiguous. The CDR3 has 13 residues. Per the germline V gene, CDR1 is MNHEY and CDR2 is SVGAGI. Trimming removed 7 bases at V and 6 bases at J, with 15 bases between. The DNA of the CDR3 is TGTGCCAGCACTTATACGGGGAGTGATGGCTACACCTTC. It specifies CASTYTGSDGYTF.

This rearrangement joins TRBV7-2 to TRBJ1-5, with D possibly being TRBD1 (6 bases). Germline values: CDR1 SGHTA, CDR2 FQGNSA. The length of the CDR3 is 14 residues. V gave up 5 bases and J gave up 2 bases, with 10 bases separating them. CDR3 amino acids: CASSSTGRNQPQHF. The CDR3 coding sequence is TGTGCCAGCAGCAGCACAGGGCGCAATCAGCCCCAGCATTTT.

This rearrangement joins TRBV2 to TRBJ2-2; 13 bases align to TRBD2. The junction had 4 bases not matched to a gene; V was cut back by 6 bases and J by 6 bases. This CDR3 has 15 amino acids. Per germline, CDR1 SNHLY and CDR2 FYNNEI. CDR3 DNA: TGTGCCAGCAGGCAACTAGCGGGAGGGGCCGGGGAGCTGTTTTTT. It encodes CASRQLAGGAGELFF.

J is TRBJ2-1 and V is TRBV19; D unclear. V dropped 9 bases and J dropped 8 bases, with 20 bases sitting between them. This CDR3 is 14 amino acids long. Germline V lookup: CDR1 LNHDA, CDR2 SQIVND (reference sequence). The CDR3, as DNA: TGTGCCAGCGCATCGGATTGGTTTCGATATGAGCAGTTCTTC. Its protein product is CASASDWFRYEQFF.

This clone was seen only once. The rearrangement joins TRBV10-2 to TRBJ1-5, with D unresolved. Germline CDR1 reads WSHSY; CDR2 reads SAAADI. The CDR3 totals 12 residues. V dropped 2 bases and J dropped 9 bases, with 8 bases sitting between them. The CDR3 coding sequence is TGCGCCAGCAGTGAGGGCTCGGGGCCCCAGCATTTT. Its protein product is CASSEGSGPQHF.

The chain carries TRBV5-6 and TRBJ2-3; D remains ambiguous. Trimming took off 1 base at V and 2 bases at J, with 14 bases between the two ends. Germline values: CDR1 SGHDT, CDR2 YYEEEE. The CDR3 consists of 16 residues. The CDR3: CASSLKGGILTDTQYF. The CDR3 region has the DNA TGTGCCAGCAGCTTGAAGGGCGGCATTCTCACAGATACGCAGTATTTT.

The chain joins TRBV19 to TRBJ2-2; D ambiguous. V was pared by 3 bases and J by 7 bases, with 6 bases between. Germline CDR1 is LNHDA and CDR2 is SQIVND (reference sequence). The CDR3 loop spans 12 amino acids. The CDR3 here is CASSIQVGELFF. The CDR3 DNA reads as TGTGCCAGTAGTATCCAGGTCGGGGAGCTGTTTTTT.